Sequencing of this TCR beta chain was carried out in a study of blood T cells in healthy people across ages (dated by TCRdb to between 2015 and 2016). The study in broad terms: Template switching captured roughly one uniquely barcoded TCR beta cDNA molecule per two T cells in model experiments. Two additional independent replicas of 1 million unique cDNA reads from the same blood draw were analyzed for two donors (one aged 18 to 30 and one aged 80 or older). The donors were divided into four age groups: young (average approximately 17 years), middle-aged (approximately 42), aged (under 70) and long-lived (82). Using deep sequencing normalized with unique cDNA molecular identifiers, the study measured how TCR beta repertoire diversity changes with age.

The donors were some 36 Caucasian individuals from Russia, aged roughly 6 to 100 years, who were systemically healthy. Approximately 10 milliliters of peripheral blood were collected from each donor into EDTA-treated Vacutainer tubes. Ficoll-Paque density-gradient centrifugation was used to isolate PBMCs, with at least 6.5 million per sample. Trizol reagent was used to extract total RNA from PBMCs, with at least 5.5 micrograms per sample. For every donor, an aliquot of PBMCs went through flow cytometry to measure the percentages of naive CD45RAhigh/CD27high T cells. This clonotype was picked up a small number of times. The antigen it recognizes is unknown. Base qualities are not recorded, but no much larger clone differs from it by a single base. Receptor amplification or capture employed 5' RACE. Sequenced on an Illumina HiSeq 2500. A second about 7 to 12 cycle PCR used a sample-barcoded 5' primer and a J-beta primer mix. A unique molecular identifier was introduced onto each TCR beta cDNA molecule by a template-switch 5' adaptor carrying 12 random nucleotides. Each sample yielded at least 3 million CDR3-containing paired-end reads. First-strand cDNA synthesis was performed from all RNA using the Mint cDNA synthesis kit, with priming by a TRBC-specific oligonucleotide. After uracil-DNA glycosylase treatment, a first 18-cycle PCR used universal primers M1SS and BC2_uni_R on all cDNA. Per the source publication's procedure: For normalization, 1 million high-quality reads, each with a distinct molecular identifier, were randomly selected from each sample. Reads sharing molecular identifiers were discarded rather than binned into consensus sequences. MiTCR, run with a Q25 quality threshold and the strictest error-elimination algorithm, handled CDR3 identification, clonotype clustering and error correction. A nonparametric unseen species model with Euler transformation was used to estimate lower-bound total TCR beta diversity. TCRdb reanalyzed the raw reads on its own, using fastp at Q25 for trimming and MiXCR for clone calling, and kept in-frame beta chains. Identical CDR3 proteins give one entry, which carries the most common genes and DNA. V and J calls and clone size were set by TCRdb, not the authors. This sample comprises roughly 800,000 distinct CDR3 sequences, more than 25% of them detected only once. The ten largest clonotypes hold about 3% of the sample.

Beyond this particular receptor, the publication reports: Observed TCR beta diversity per million T cells fell roughly linearly with age, and a significant reduction was already apparent by age around 44. Estimates of total diversity based on one million sequenced T cells were regarded as lower bounds and as underestimates. Because donor CMV infection status was unknown, age-related changes in expanded clonotypes were potentially confounded. A strong correlation was found between observed TCR beta diversity and the percentage of naive T cells measured by flow cytometry. Bulk unsorted PBMC profiling prevented conclusive comparison of naive and antigen-experienced compartments. Compared with the aged group, the long-lived group had more naive CD4+ T cells, fewer expanded clones and increased TCR diversity, suggesting age selection.

V and J are trimmed by 7 bases and 0 bases, and the gene matches miss 6 bases of the junction. The germline V gene encodes CDR1 SQVTM and CDR2 ANQGSEA. The CDR3 spans 14 residues, from the cysteine through the phenylalanine. Only the CDR3 portion is preserved as DNA: 42 bases, with reading frame beginning at the first base. Separately, the same data were catalogued under a study of T cells of mothers and their children. The second study reports: Donors were nine systemically healthy Caucasian individuals: three mothers and their six children. cDNA synthesis used all of the extracted RNA, with about 1.5 ug of RNA in each 15 ul reaction. In the second PCR, the M1S primer introduced both the sample barcodes and 2-4 random nucleotides. Each mother yielded over 8.5 million TCR beta CDR3 reads and each child a few million reads. TCR recombination output is similarly shaped by thymic selection in related and unrelated pairs, with a minor effect exerted by inherited differences. Related mother-child pairs always showed normalized repertoire overlap that was slightly higher than in unrelated mother-child pairs, though the difference was never significant. With a sensitivity of about 100 clones per million clonotypes, no persistent microchimeric T cell clones were detected. In the study, deep NGS was used to compare the TCR beta repertoires of mothers and children, and features distinguishing related mother-child pairs from unrelated individuals were sought. On average, the children were approximately 11 +/- 4 years old, while the mothers were about 40 +/- 4 years old. Libraries were sequenced on Illumina HiSeq 2000 with 100+100 nt paired-end reads after adapter ligation with NEBNext reagents. To prevent cross-contamination, the mother and child libraries were prepared a month apart and were sequenced in separate runs. For each donor, between roughly 500,000 and 2,200,000 distinct TCR beta clonotypes were identified. Naive TCR beta clonotypes were estimated from low-frequency clonotypes matched to each donor's FACS-determined naive share, without sorting.

The sequence joins TRBV29-1 to TRBJ2-5, with 9 middle bases fitting TRBD1. Sequences were obtained from blood. The clonotype was recovered from a boy between 5 and 17 years old in good health. The CDR3 in this case is CSAGRDRDQETQYF. The nucleotide sequence reads TGCAGCGCCGGACGGGACAGGGACCAAGAGACCCAGTACTTC.